This TCR beta chain was observed in a study of cytomegalovirus exposure and HLA in healthy donors. General study results and limits: Among TCR beta chains, those listed as cytomegalovirus-associated numbered around 160. A later look showed TCR association rates differing by HLA locus, highest for DRB1 and lowest for HLA-C. Common viral pathogens were later found to be apparently linked to several of the most significant clusters.

In regard to this clone: Its antigen is unidentified.

There are 16 residues in the CDR3. Germline assignment: CDR1 ENHRY and CDR2 SYGVKD. V lost 0 bases and J lost 4, with 12 bases in between. A multiplex PCR was run with 60 Vbeta primers and 13 Jbeta primers. Method: immunoSEQ multiplex PCR; TCRdb's copy keeps in-frame clones and lacks some. In the table there are a few hundred thousand clones, roughly two thirds of which are singletons. This chain uses TRBV10-3 with TRBJ2-2; possibly TRBD1 for D (6 bases). The sample consisted of PBMCs. The receptor was derived from a female donor in good health and CMV-seronegative. The DNA of the CDR3 is TGTGCCATCAGTGAGTCGACGGGGACATCCACCGGGGAGCTGTTTTTT. Protein product: CAISESTGTSTGELFF.